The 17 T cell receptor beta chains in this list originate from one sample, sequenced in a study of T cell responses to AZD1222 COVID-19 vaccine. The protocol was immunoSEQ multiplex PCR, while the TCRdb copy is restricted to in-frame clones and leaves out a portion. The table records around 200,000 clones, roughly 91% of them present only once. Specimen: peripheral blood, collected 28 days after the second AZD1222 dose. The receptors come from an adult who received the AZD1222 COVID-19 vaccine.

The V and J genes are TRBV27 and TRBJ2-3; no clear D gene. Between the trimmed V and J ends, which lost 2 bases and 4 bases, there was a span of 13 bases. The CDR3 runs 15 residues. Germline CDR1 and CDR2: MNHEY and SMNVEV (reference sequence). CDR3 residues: CASSLGQTFADTQYF. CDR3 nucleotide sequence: TGTGCCAGCAGTTTAGGGCAGACTTTTGCAGATACGCAGTATTTT.

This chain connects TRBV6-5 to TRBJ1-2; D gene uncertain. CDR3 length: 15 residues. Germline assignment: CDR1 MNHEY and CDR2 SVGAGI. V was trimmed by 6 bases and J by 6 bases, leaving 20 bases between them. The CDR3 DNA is TGTGCCAGCAGCCGGGCAGGCCCGGTTACGGATGGCTACACCTTC. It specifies CASSRAGPVTDGYTF.

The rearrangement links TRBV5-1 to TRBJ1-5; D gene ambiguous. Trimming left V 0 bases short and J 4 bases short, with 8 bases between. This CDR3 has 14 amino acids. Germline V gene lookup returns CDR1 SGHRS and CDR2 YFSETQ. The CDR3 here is CASSLGSGNQPQHF. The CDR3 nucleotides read TGCGCCAGCAGCTTGGGGTCCGGGAATCAGCCCCAGCATTTT. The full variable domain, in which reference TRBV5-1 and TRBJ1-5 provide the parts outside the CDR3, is KAGVTQTPRYLIKTRGQQVTLSCSPISGHRSVSWYQQTPGQGLQFLFEYFSETQRNKGNFPGRFSGRQFSNSRSEMNVSTLELGDSALYLCASSLGSGNQPQHFGDGTRLSIL.

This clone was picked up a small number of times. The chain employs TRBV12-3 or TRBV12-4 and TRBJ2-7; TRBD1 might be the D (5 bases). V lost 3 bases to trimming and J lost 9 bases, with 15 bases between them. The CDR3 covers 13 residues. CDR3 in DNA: TGTGCCAGCAGTTTCCAGGGTAGTAGTGGGCAGTACTTC. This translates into CASSFQGSSGQYF.

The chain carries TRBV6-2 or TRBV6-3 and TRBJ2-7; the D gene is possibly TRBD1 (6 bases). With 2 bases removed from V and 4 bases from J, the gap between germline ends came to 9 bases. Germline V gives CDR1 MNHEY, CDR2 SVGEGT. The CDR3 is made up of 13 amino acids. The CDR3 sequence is CASSYQQGYEQYF. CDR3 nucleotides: TGTGCCAGCAGTTACCAACAGGGATACGAGCAGTACTTC.

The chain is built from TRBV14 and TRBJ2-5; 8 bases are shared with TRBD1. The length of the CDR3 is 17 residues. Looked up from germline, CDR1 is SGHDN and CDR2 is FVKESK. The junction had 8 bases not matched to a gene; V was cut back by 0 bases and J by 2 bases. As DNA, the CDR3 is TGTGCCAGCAGCCAAGACGGGGACAGGTGGGGGCAAGAGACCCAGTACTTC. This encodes CASSQDGDRWGQETQYF.

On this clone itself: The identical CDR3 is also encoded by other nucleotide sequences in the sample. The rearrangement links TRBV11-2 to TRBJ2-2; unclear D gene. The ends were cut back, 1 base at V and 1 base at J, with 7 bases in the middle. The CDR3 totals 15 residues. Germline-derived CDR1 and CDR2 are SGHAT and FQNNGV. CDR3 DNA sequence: TGTGCCAGCAGCTTAGTCCCCGGGAACACCGGGGAGCTGTTTTTT. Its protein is CASSLVPGNTGELFF.

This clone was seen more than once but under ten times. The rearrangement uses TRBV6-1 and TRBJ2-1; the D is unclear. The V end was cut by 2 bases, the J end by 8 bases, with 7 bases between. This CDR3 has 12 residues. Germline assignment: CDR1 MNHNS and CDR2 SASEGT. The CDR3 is CASSESRDEQFF. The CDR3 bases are TGTGCCAGCAGTGAATCACGGGATGAGCAGTTCTTC.

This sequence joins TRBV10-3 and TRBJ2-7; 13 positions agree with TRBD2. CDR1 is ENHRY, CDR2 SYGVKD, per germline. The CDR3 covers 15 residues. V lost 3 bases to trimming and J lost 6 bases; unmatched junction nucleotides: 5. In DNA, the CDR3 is TGTGCCATCAGTGAATGGACTAGCGGGAGCGGCGAGCAGTACTTC. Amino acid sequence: CAISEWTSGSGEQYF.

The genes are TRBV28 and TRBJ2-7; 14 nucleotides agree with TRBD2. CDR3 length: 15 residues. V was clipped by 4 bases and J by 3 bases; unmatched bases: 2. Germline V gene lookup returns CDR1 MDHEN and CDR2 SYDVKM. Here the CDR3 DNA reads TGTGCCAGCAGTTCAGGGACTAGCGGGAGCTACGAGCAGTACTTC. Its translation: CASSSGTSGSYEQYF.

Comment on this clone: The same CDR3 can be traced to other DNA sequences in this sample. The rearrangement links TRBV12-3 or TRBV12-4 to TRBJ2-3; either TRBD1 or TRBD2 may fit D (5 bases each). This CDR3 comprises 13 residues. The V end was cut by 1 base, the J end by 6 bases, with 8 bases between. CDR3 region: CASSLGGSDTQYF. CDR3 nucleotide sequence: TGTGCCAGCAGTTTAGGGGGGTCGGATACGCAGTATTTT.

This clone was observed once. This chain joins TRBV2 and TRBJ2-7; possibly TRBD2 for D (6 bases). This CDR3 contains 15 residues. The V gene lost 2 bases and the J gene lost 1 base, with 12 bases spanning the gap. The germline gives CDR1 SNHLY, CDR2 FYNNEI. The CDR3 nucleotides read TGTGCCAGCAGTGAACGGGCAGGACTATCCTACGAGCAGTACTTC. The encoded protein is CASSERAGLSYEQYF.

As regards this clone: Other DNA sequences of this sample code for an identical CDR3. CDR3 protein: CASSYSTGELFF. The CDR3 region has the DNA TGTGCCAGCAGTTATAGCACCGGGGAGCTGTTTTTT. V is TRBV6-5 and J is TRBJ2-2; no clear D. Trimming pared 3 bases from V and 4 bases from J, leaving 3 bases between. The germline V gene has CDR1 MNHEY and CDR2 SVGAGI. The CDR3 has 12 amino acids.

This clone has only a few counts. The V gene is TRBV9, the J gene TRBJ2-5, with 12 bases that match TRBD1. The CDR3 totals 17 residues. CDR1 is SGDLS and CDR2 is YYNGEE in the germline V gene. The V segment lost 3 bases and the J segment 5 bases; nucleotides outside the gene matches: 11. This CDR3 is CASSAAPGTGGGETQYF. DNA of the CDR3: TGTGCCAGCAGCGCAGCCCCCGGGACAGGGGGCGGTGAGACCCAGTACTTC.

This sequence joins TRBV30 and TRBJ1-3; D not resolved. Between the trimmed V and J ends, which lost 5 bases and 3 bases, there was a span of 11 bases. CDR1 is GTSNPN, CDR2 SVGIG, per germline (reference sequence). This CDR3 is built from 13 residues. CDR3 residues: CAWAAGNGNTIYF. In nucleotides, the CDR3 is TGTGCCTGGGCGGCGGGGAATGGAAACACCATATATTTT.

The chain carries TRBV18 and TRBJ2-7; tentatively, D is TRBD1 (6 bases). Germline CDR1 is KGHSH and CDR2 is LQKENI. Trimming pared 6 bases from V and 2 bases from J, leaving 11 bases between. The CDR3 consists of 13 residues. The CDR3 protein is CASSPGQTYEQYF. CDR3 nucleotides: TGTGCCAGCTCCCCCGGACAGACCTACGAGCAGTACTTC. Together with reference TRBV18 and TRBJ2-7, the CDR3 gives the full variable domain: NAGVMQNPRHLVRRRGQEARLRCSPMKGHSHVYWYRQLPEEGLKFMVYLQKENIIDESGMPKERFSAEFPKEGPSILRIQQVVRGDSAAYFCASSPGQTYEQYFGPGTRLTVT.

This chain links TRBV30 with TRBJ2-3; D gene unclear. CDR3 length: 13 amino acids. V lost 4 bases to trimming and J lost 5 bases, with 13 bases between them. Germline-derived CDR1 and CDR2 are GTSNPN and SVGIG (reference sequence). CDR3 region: CAWNYGEEDTQYF. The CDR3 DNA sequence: TGTGCCTGGAACTACGGAGAAGAAGATACGCAGTATTTT.